The 24 T cell receptor beta chains reported below all come from one sample, sequenced in a study of persistence of HIV-infected CD4 T cells. The libraries were made with immunoSEQ version 4 in survey mode. Method: immunoSEQ multiplex PCR; TCRdb's copy keeps in-frame clones and lacks some. The table has under 20,000 clones, more than 55% seen once. Overlapping HIV-1 Gag 15-mer peptides at roughly 1 ug per peptide per mL were used. Sorting selected CD4+ T cells upregulating both CD40 ligand and CD69. These receptors have no identified antigens. The sample consisted of CD4+ T cells sorted from PBMCs after roughly 18-hour stimulation, taken from a patient who received antiretroviral therapy. These receptors all come from an adult woman with HIV who was CMV-seropositive.

J is TRBJ2-1 and V is TRBV29-1; 9 nucleotides line up with TRBD2. Trimming took 3 bases from V and 4 from J; bases not matched to a gene: 4. The CDR3 contains 14 residues. Germline-derived CDR1 and CDR2 are SQVTM and ANQGSEA. CDR3 sequence (DNA): TGCAGCGTTGATGTAGCGGGGGTTTACAATGAGCAGTTCTTC. Its protein is CSVDVAGVYNEQFF.

V is TRBV19 and J is TRBJ1-2, with 9 positions matching TRBD1. This CDR3 comprises 12 residues. CDR1 LNHDA and CDR2 SQIVND come from the germline V gene (reference sequence). With 5 bases clipped from V and 6 bases from J, the junction kept 1 base outside the gene matches. The CDR3 region has the DNA TGTGCCAGTAGTGACAGGGGGAATGGCTACACCTTC. This gives the protein CASSDRGNGYTF.

The chain joins TRBV6-6 to TRBJ2-1; 10 bases align to TRBD1. This CDR3 spans 13 amino acids. Germline loops: CDR1 MNHNY, CDR2 SVGAGI (reference sequence). The V gene end was trimmed by 10 bases and the J gene end by 4 bases; junction bases not matched to a gene: 4. CDR3 sequence reads: CATDRGHYNEQFF. The CDR3 bases are TGTGCCACAGACAGGGGGCATTACAATGAGCAGTTCTTC.

As DNA, the CDR3 is TGTGCCTGGAGTGGAACGATTAACTATGGCTACACCTTC. Protein: CAWSGTINYGYTF. This chain connects TRBV30 to TRBJ1-2; D is ambiguous. The CDR3 is 13 residues long. Germline CDR1 and CDR2: GTSNPN and SVGIG (reference sequence). The ends were cut back, 1 base at V and 1 base at J, with 7 bases in the middle.

The CDR3 reads CASSVDPSGSGNTIYF. The CDR3 DNA follows: TGTGCCAGCAGCGTCGACCCGTCAGGCTCTGGAAACACCATATATTTT. The V call is TRBV9, the J call TRBJ1-3; D unclear. V lost 2 bases, J lost 0 bases, and 12 bases lay in between. Per the germline V gene, CDR1 is SGDLS and CDR2 is YYNGEE. The CDR3 runs 16 residues.

The CDR3 sequence is CASSVGQGINYYEQYF. The CDR3 DNA reads as TGTGCCAGCAGCGTAGGACAGGGAATTAACTACTACGAGCAGTACTTC. The chain joins TRBV9 to TRBJ2-7, with 7 bases lining up with TRBD1. The J segment lost 3 bases and the V segment lost 0 bases, leaving 9 bases of the junction unmatched. The CDR3 is made up of 16 amino acids. Germline values: CDR1 SGDLS, CDR2 YYNGEE. Filled out from reference TRBV9 and TRBJ2-7, the complete variable domain reads DSGVTQTPKHLITATGQRVTLRCSPRSGDLSVYWYQQSLDQGLQFLIQYYNGEERAKGNILERFSAQQFPDLHSELNLSSLELGDSALYFCASSVGQGINYYEQYFGPGTRLTVT.

The CDR3 nucleotides read TGTGCCAGTAGTGCCCTCGGGACAGTCGGGTTCTTT. Its translation: CASSALGTVGFF. V gene TRBV19 combines with J gene TRBJ1-1, with 7 bases that match TRBD1. The CDR3 runs to 12 residues. J gave up 14 bases and V 5 bases, and 11 bases lay outside the gene matches. Germline lookup yields CDR1 LNHDA and CDR2 SQIVND (reference sequence).

This clone was counted only a few times. The chain is built from TRBV12-3 or TRBV12-4 and TRBJ1-1; tentative D call: TRBD1 (6 bases). This CDR3 is built from 13 residues. The V end lost 7 bases, the J end lost 0 bases, and 9 bases lay between the germline ends. CDR3 in amino acids: CASKGQMNTEAFF. Written as DNA, the CDR3 is TGTGCCAGCAAAGGACAGATGAACACTGAAGCTTTCTTT.

V is TRBV18 and J is TRBJ1-1, with D possibly matching TRBD1 (6 bases). The CDR3 contains 17 residues. Trimming shortened V by 1 base and J by 2 bases, and 17 bases separated the two germline ends. Germline lookup yields CDR1 KGHSH and CDR2 LQKENI. CDR3 DNA sequence: TGTGCCAGCTCACCACTCCCTACGGGGGGCAGAAACACTGAAGCTTTCTTT. Its protein product is CASSPLPTGGRNTEAFF.

V is TRBV24-1 and J is TRBJ1-5, with 9 bases that match TRBD1. CDR1 is KGHDR and CDR2 is SFDVKD in the germline V gene. This CDR3 is 15 amino acids long. After removal of 4 bases from V and 4 bases from J, the junction contained 4 bases not matched to a gene. The CDR3, as DNA: TGTGCCACCAGTGACCCCGGGACAGGGAATCAGCCCCAGCATTTT. Its translation: CATSDPGTGNQPQHF.

The genes are TRBV7-3 and TRBJ1-4; D is undetermined. The germline V gene has CDR1 SGHTA and CDR2 FQGTGA. CDR3 length: 12 residues. V lost 5 bases and J lost 11, with 12 bases in between. In nucleotides, the CDR3 is TGTGCCAGCAGCATCGACGGATTTAAACTGTTTTTT. It encodes CASSIDGFKLFF.

The chain employs TRBV3-1 (or the pseudogene TRBV3-2) and TRBJ1-2; the D is unclear. The germline gives CDR1 LGHDT, CDR2 YNNKEL (reference sequence). The ends were cut back, 0 bases at V and 4 bases at J, with 9 bases in the middle. This CDR3 comprises 14 residues. The CDR3 protein is CASSQDIQRYGYTF. CDR3 sequence (DNA): TGTGCCAGCAGCCAAGATATCCAGCGCTATGGCTACACCTTC.

This clone was recorded a few times. The J gene is TRBJ2-7, the V gene TRBV4-2, with 9 bases matching TRBD1. CDR1 is LGHNA, CDR2 YNFKEQ, per germline. The CDR3 runs to 17 residues. The V and J ends lost 0 bases and 7 bases, in that order; junction bases with no gene match: 13. CDR3 amino acids: CASSQDVRGQGLREQYF. The CDR3 DNA reads TGTGCCAGCAGCCAAGACGTCAGGGGACAGGGTTTAAGGGAGCAGTACTTC.

The chain joins TRBV28 to TRBJ1-6; D is undetermined. The CDR3 is 14 residues long. CDR1 is MDHEN, CDR2 SYDVKM, per germline. V lost 7 bases to trimming and J lost 2 bases, with 9 bases between them. For the CDR3, the DNA is TGTGCCAGCAACGAGATTACCTATAATTCACCCCTCCACTTT. This sequence encodes CASNEITYNSPLHF. Together with reference TRBV28 and TRBJ1-6, the CDR3 gives the full variable domain: DVKVTQSSRYLVKRTGEKVFLECVQDMDHENMFWYRQDPGLGLRLIYFSYDVKMKEKGDIPEGYSVSREKKERFSLILESASTNQTSMYLCASNEITYNSPLHFGNGTRLTVT.

The V gene is TRBV13, the J gene TRBJ2-4, with D possibly TRBD2 on 6 matching bases. Germline V gene sequence: CDR1 PRHDT, CDR2 FYEKMQ (reference sequence). The CDR3 sequence is 14 residues long. V shed 4 bases and J shed 5 bases, with 12 bases lying between them. As DNA, the CDR3 is TGTGCCAGCAGCTCGGTGGGAGGTCAAAACATTCAGTACTTC. Residues: CASSSVGGQNIQYF.

The V call is TRBV5-5, the J call TRBJ2-3; a possible D gene is TRBD2 (5 bases). Germline CDR1 is SGHKS and CDR2 is YYEKEE (reference sequence). With 4 bases removed from V and 6 bases from J, the gap between germline ends came to 12 bases. The CDR3 has 13 amino acids. The CDR3 protein is CASSLDGIDTQYF. CDR3 in DNA: TGTGCCAGCAGCCTCGACGGGATCGATACGCAGTATTTT.

This chain uses TRBV6-5 with TRBJ1-1; 12 bases fit TRBD1. J gave up 4 bases and V 4 bases, and 7 bases lay outside the gene matches. Germline V lookup: CDR1 MNHEY, CDR2 SVGAGI. This CDR3 contains 16 residues. CDR3 nucleotide sequence: TGTGCCAGCAGTTTCACCACGGGACAGGGGGCCACTGAAGCTTTCTTT. Translating it yields CASSFTTGQGATEAFF.

The chain carries TRBV5-4 and TRBJ2-7, with D perhaps TRBD1 (6 bases). V was clipped by 2 bases and J by 1 base, with 7 bases between them. This CDR3 comprises 13 residues. The germline gives CDR1 SGHNT, CDR2 YYREEE (reference sequence). CDR3 in DNA: TGTGCCAGCAGCTTCGACAGGTCCTACGAGCAGTACTTC. Protein sequence: CASSFDRSYEQYF.

The chain recombines TRBV2 with TRBJ2-1; D is unclear. CDR3 size: 12 residues. Germline CDR1 is SNHLY and CDR2 is FYNNEI. V was cut by 4 bases and J by 7 bases, with 8 bases left in between. The CDR3 protein is CASSVGTNEQFF. In DNA, the CDR3 is TGTGCCAGCAGTGTGGGTACTAATGAGCAGTTCTTC. Full variable domain (rest looked up from reference TRBV2 and TRBJ2-1): EPEVTQTPSHQVTQMGQEVILRCVPISNHLYFYWYRQILGQKVEFLVSFYNNEISEKSEIFDDQFSVERPDGSNFTLKIRSTKLEDSAMYFCASSVGTNEQFFGPGTRLTVL.

The chain recombines TRBV5-1 with TRBJ2-4; TRBD1 matches 9 bases. The CDR3 covers 13 residues. J lost 6 bases, V lost 4 bases, and 2 bases had no gene match. Germline V gene data show CDR1 as SGHRS and CDR2 as YFSETQ. The CDR3 DNA sequence: TGCGCCAGCAGCCCGACAGGGGGAAACATTCAGTACTTC. Protein sequence: CASSPTGGNIQYF.

This rearrangement joins TRBV2 to TRBJ2-2; possibly TRBD1 or TRBD2 for D (7 bases each). There are 15 residues in the CDR3. Germline CDR1 and CDR2: SNHLY and FYNNEI. V was trimmed by 1 base and J by 5 bases, leaving 11 bases between them. CDR3 loop: CASSEVRGGTGELFF. In DNA, the CDR3 is TGTGCCAGCAGTGAAGTCAGGGGGGGGACCGGGGAGCTGTTTTTT.

This clone rates as medium-sized. J is TRBJ1-2 and V is TRBV10-3; unclear D gene. CDR3 length: 13 amino acids. The germline CDR1 and CDR2 sequences are ENHRY and SYGVKD. V was shortened by 2 bases and J by 6 bases, with 10 bases between the two germline ends. CDR3 nucleotide sequence: TGTGCCATCAGTGAGGAAGGGTTTAATGGCTACACCTTC. Its protein product is CAISEEGFNGYTF.

Within the sample, this clone is medium-sized. The chain couples TRBV3-1 (or the pseudogene TRBV3-2) to TRBJ1-6, with TRBD1 matching over 8 bases. The CDR3 is made up of 15 amino acids. With V trimmed by 6 bases and J by 7 bases, 8 bases remained unmatched. Germline V gene data show CDR1 as LGHDT and CDR2 as YNNKEL (reference sequence). Here the CDR3 DNA reads TGTGCCAGCAGGTTTGACAGGGGAGGGAATTCACCCCTCCACTTT. This translates into CASRFDRGGNSPLHF.

The chain is built from TRBV6-5 and TRBJ1-1; the D gene is possibly TRBD1 (6 bases). CDR3 length equals 11 residues. The germline V gene encodes CDR1 MNHEY and CDR2 SVGAGI. V gave up 5 bases and J gave up 7 bases, with 8 bases separating them. DNA for the CDR3: TGTGCCAGCAGTCGACAGGTTGAAGCTTTCTTT. This sequence encodes CASSRQVEAFF.